Listed below are T cell receptor beta chains from one sample, sequenced in a study of cytomegalovirus exposure and HLA in healthy donors. TCRdb's copy holds only in-frame clones and misses some; the assay was immunoSEQ multiplex PCR. The sample lists about 86,000 clones, about two thirds seen once, with 8.2% in the top ten. The sequenced sample consisted of PBMCs. These receptors came from a man aged 55 to 70 in good health and CMV-seronegative. Each CDR3 is given with its conserved first and last residue. D genes are given only for firm matches. Clone size is given for some rows only: seen once, a few or many times, or a class if the clone is expanded.

d_call: TRBD1
j_call: TRBJ2-2
clone_size: few
v_call: TRBV10-3
cdr3_length: 16
cdr3_aa: CAISESTGGNTGELFF
cdr3_nt: TGTGCCATCAGTGAGTCGACAGGGGGGAACACCGGGGAGCTGTTTTTT

d_call: TRBD2
j_call: TRBJ2-1
clone_size: NA
v_call: TRBV27
cdr3_length: 15
cdr3_aa: CASSLLAGESNEQFF
cdr3_nt: TGTGCCAGCAGTTTATTAGCGGGAGAGAGCAATGAGCAGTTCTTC

d_call: TRBD2
j_call: TRBJ2-3
clone_size: NA
v_call: TRBV27
cdr3_length: 15
cdr3_aa: CASSLKGRRGDTQYF
cdr3_nt: TGTGCCAGCAGTTTAAAAGGGAGGCGGGGGGATACGCAGTATTTT

d_call: NA
j_call: TRBJ1-2
clone_size: few
v_call: TRBV7-2
cdr3_length: 13
cdr3_aa: CASSPEVRRGYTF
cdr3_nt: TGTGCCAGCAGCCCCGAGGTCCGGCGCGGCTACACCTTC

d_call: TRBD1
j_call: TRBJ2-3
clone_size: NA
v_call: TRBV11-2
cdr3_length: 17
cdr3_aa: CASSLVIGQGPTDTQYF
cdr3_nt: TGTGCCAGCAGCCTAGTCATCGGACAGGGACCCACAGATACGCAGTATTTT

d_call: NA
j_call: TRBJ2-1
clone_size: NA
v_call: TRBV7-9
cdr3_length: 16
cdr3_aa: CASSPRRTVLTNEQFF
cdr3_nt: TGTGCCAGCAGCCCCCGGCGGACAGTGCTCACCAATGAGCAGTTCTTC

d_call: TRBD2
j_call: TRBJ2-7
clone_size: few
v_call: TRBV28
cdr3_length: 15
cdr3_aa: CASSLGGRAVYEQYF
cdr3_nt: TGTGCCAGCAGTTTAGGTGGGAGGGCCGTTTACGAGCAGTACTTC

d_call: NA
j_call: TRBJ2-5
clone_size: NA
v_call: TRBV21-1
cdr3_length: 13
cdr3_aa: CASRPTGKETQYF
cdr3_nt: TGTGCCAGCAGACCAACAGGCAAAGAGACCCAGTACTTC

d_call: NA
j_call: TRBJ2-7
clone_size: NA
v_call: TRBV7-2
cdr3_length: 15
cdr3_aa: CASSVMGTYRGEQYF
cdr3_nt: TGTGCCAGCAGCGTAATGGGGACTTATAGGGGCGAGCAGTACTTC

d_call: TRBD1
j_call: TRBJ2-7
clone_size: NA
v_call: TRBV7-9
cdr3_length: 13
cdr3_aa: CASSTFDREAQYF
cdr3_nt: TGTGCCAGCAGCACCTTTGACAGGGAAGCGCAGTACTTC

d_call: NA
j_call: TRBJ2-7
clone_size: NA
v_call: TRBV2
cdr3_length: 13
cdr3_aa: CASRGALAYEQYF
cdr3_nt: TGTGCCAGCAGGGGGGCGCTCGCCTACGAGCAGTACTTC

d_call: NA
j_call: TRBJ1-2
clone_size: NA
v_call: TRBV7-9
cdr3_length: 15
cdr3_aa: CASSLGPGPPYGYTF
cdr3_nt: TGTGCCAGCAGCTTAGGACCAGGCCCCCCCTATGGCTACACCTTC

d_call: TRBD1
j_call: TRBJ1-1
clone_size: once
v_call: TRBV10-3
cdr3_length: 13
cdr3_aa: CAIGTGVNTEAFF
cdr3_nt: TGTGCCATCGGGACAGGGGTAAACACTGAAGCTTTCTTT

d_call: TRBD1
j_call: TRBJ2-3
clone_size: NA
v_call: TRBV29-1
cdr3_length: 14
cdr3_aa: CSVVGQGATDTQYF
cdr3_nt: TGCAGCGTCGTGGGACAGGGTGCGACAGATACGCAGTATTTT

d_call: TRBD2
j_call: TRBJ2-7
clone_size: NA
v_call: TRBV7-2
cdr3_length: 15
cdr3_aa: CASRLAGLETYEQYF
cdr3_nt: TGTGCCAGCAGACTAGCAGGACTAGAGACCTACGAGCAGTACTTC

d_call: TRBD1
j_call: TRBJ1-2
clone_size: NA
v_call: TRBV14
cdr3_length: 14
cdr3_aa: CASSPWTGGDGYTF
cdr3_nt: TGTGCCAGCAGCCCGTGGACAGGGGGCGACGGCTACACCTTC

d_call: NA
j_call: TRBJ2-5
clone_size: few
v_call: TRBV5-4
cdr3_length: 13
cdr3_aa: CASSPLESETQYF
cdr3_nt: TGTGCCAGCAGCCCGCTAGAAAGCGAGACCCAGTACTTC

d_call: TRBD2
j_call: TRBJ2-2
clone_size: NA
v_call: TRBV4-3
cdr3_length: 15
cdr3_aa: CASSLGAGGTGELFF
cdr3_nt: TGCGCCAGCAGCCTCGGGGCGGGGGGCACCGGGGAGCTGTTTTTT

d_call: TRBD2
j_call: TRBJ2-7
clone_size: NA
v_call: TRBV6-5
cdr3_length: 16
cdr3_aa: CASSYRHGGGSYEQYF
cdr3_nt: TGTGCCAGCAGTTATCGTCATGGCGGGGGCTCCTACGAGCAGTACTTC

d_call: NA
j_call: TRBJ1-2
clone_size: NA
v_call: TRBV6-5
cdr3_length: 14
cdr3_aa: CASSYGGNNYGYTF
cdr3_nt: TGTGCCAGCAGTTACGGCGGTAATAACTATGGCTACACCTTC

d_call: TRBD2
j_call: TRBJ2-1
clone_size: NA
v_call: TRBV9
cdr3_length: 16
cdr3_aa: CASSVSGASGGAEQFF
cdr3_nt: TGTGCCAGCAGCGTATCCGGGGCTAGCGGGGGCGCTGAGCAGTTCTTC

d_call: TRBD2
j_call: TRBJ2-5
clone_size: NA
v_call: TRBV19
cdr3_length: 15
cdr3_aa: CASSALAGDQETQYF
cdr3_nt: TGTGCCAGTAGTGCACTAGCGGGTGATCAAGAGACCCAGTACTTC

d_call: NA
j_call: TRBJ2-2
clone_size: NA
v_call: TRBV5-1
cdr3_length: 16
cdr3_aa: CASSLDGSGSELSMFF
cdr3_nt: TGCGCCAGCAGCTTGGACGGTTCCGGGTCTGAATTGTCGATGTTTTTT

d_call: TRBD2
j_call: TRBJ2-3
clone_size: NA
v_call: TRBV6-4
cdr3_length: 13
cdr3_aa: CASSERESDTQYF
cdr3_nt: TGTGCCAGCAGCGAGCGGGAGTCAGATACGCAGTATTTT

d_call: NA
j_call: TRBJ2-7
clone_size: NA
v_call: TRBV19
cdr3_length: 14
cdr3_aa: CASTLRLNSYEQYF
cdr3_nt: TGTGCCAGTACCTTAAGACTAAACTCCTACGAGCAGTACTTC

d_call: NA
j_call: TRBJ2-3
clone_size: few
v_call: TRBV4-3
cdr3_length: 15
cdr3_aa: CASSQGGSVFDTQYF
cdr3_nt: TGCGCCAGCAGCCAAGGAGGTTCAGTGTTCGATACGCAGTATTTT

d_call: NA
j_call: TRBJ2-2
clone_size: NA
v_call: TRBV4-3
cdr3_length: 14
cdr3_aa: CASSQNLNTGELFF
cdr3_nt: TGCGCCAGCAGCCAAAACTTGAACACCGGGGAGCTGTTTTTT

d_call: NA
j_call: TRBJ2-6
clone_size: few
v_call: TRBV18
cdr3_length: 15
cdr3_aa: CASSPPVSGANVLTF
cdr3_nt: TGTGCCAGCTCACCACCCGTCTCTGGGGCCAACGTCCTGACTTTC

d_call: NA
j_call: TRBJ1-1
clone_size: NA
v_call: TRBV7-6
cdr3_length: 14
cdr3_aa: CASSLQGVNTEAFF
cdr3_nt: TGTGCCAGCAGCCTTCAGGGTGTCAACACTGAAGCTTTCTTT

d_call: TRBD1
j_call: TRBJ1-1
clone_size: NA
v_call: TRBV5-1
cdr3_length: 15
cdr3_aa: CASSWHGQGNTEAFF
cdr3_nt: TGCGCCAGCAGCTGGCATGGACAGGGGAACACTGAAGCTTTCTTT

d_call: NA
j_call: TRBJ1-6
clone_size: NA
v_call: TRBV9
cdr3_length: 14
cdr3_aa: CASSVGGQNSPLHF
cdr3_nt: TGTGCCAGCAGCGTGGGGGGGCAGAATTCACCCCTCCACTTT

d_call: TRBD1
j_call: TRBJ2-7
clone_size: NA
v_call: TRBV2
cdr3_length: 12
cdr3_aa: CAGGTGGYEQYF
cdr3_nt: TGTGCCGGCGGGACAGGGGGCTACGAGCAGTACTTC

d_call: NA
j_call: TRBJ1-6
clone_size: NA
v_call: TRBV5-1
cdr3_length: 14
cdr3_aa: CASRRSSYNSPLHF
cdr3_nt: TGCGCCAGCAGAAGGAGCTCCTATAATTCACCCCTCCACTTT

d_call: NA
j_call: TRBJ1-2
clone_size: NA
v_call: TRBV28
cdr3_length: 14
cdr3_aa: CASSSRGAKRGYTF
cdr3_nt: TGTGCCAGCAGTTCTCGAGGCGCCAAACGCGGCTACACCTTC

d_call: NA
j_call: TRBJ1-4
clone_size: few
v_call: TRBV7-9
cdr3_length: 16
cdr3_aa: CASSSWLGGEDEKLFF
cdr3_nt: TGTGCCAGCAGCTCCTGGTTGGGAGGAGAGGATGAAAAACTGTTTTTT

d_call: TRBD1
j_call: TRBJ2-2
clone_size: NA
v_call: TRBV19
cdr3_length: 14
cdr3_aa: CASSINRGKGELFF
cdr3_nt: TGTGCCAGTAGTATCAACAGGGGTAAGGGGGAGCTGTTTTTT

d_call: TRBD2
j_call: TRBJ2-3
clone_size: NA
v_call: TRBV28
cdr3_length: 14
cdr3_aa: CASIAGGPADTQYF
cdr3_nt: TGTGCCAGCATAGCGGGAGGGCCTGCAGATACGCAGTATTTT

d_call: TRBD1
j_call: TRBJ1-5
clone_size: NA
v_call: TRBV30
cdr3_length: 13
cdr3_aa: CAWSRGGGQPQHF
cdr3_nt: TGTGCCTGGTCGAGAGGGGGCGGTCAGCCCCAGCATTTT

d_call: TRBD1
j_call: TRBJ2-7
clone_size: few
v_call: TRBV10-2
cdr3_length: 14
cdr3_aa: CASSESTGGDEQYF
cdr3_nt: TGCGCCAGCAGTGAGTCGACAGGGGGAGACGAGCAGTACTTC

d_call: NA
j_call: TRBJ2-5
clone_size: NA
v_call: TRBV5-4
cdr3_length: 13
cdr3_aa: CASSPLGGETQYF
cdr3_nt: TGTGCCAGCAGCCCCCTAGGGGGTGAGACCCAGTACTTC

d_call: NA
j_call: TRBJ1-1
clone_size: NA
v_call: TRBV5-1
cdr3_length: 14
cdr3_aa: CASSLSGSNTEAFF
cdr3_nt: TGCGCCAGCAGCTTGTCAGGGTCGAACACTGAAGCTTTCTTT

d_call: NA
j_call: TRBJ1-5
clone_size: NA
v_call: TRBV12-5
cdr3_length: 15
cdr3_aa: CASGLHSYTGGPQHF
cdr3_nt: TGTGCTAGTGGTTTACACAGTTATACGGGGGGCCCCCAGCATTTT

d_call: NA
j_call: TRBJ2-5
clone_size: NA
v_call: TRBV30
cdr3_length: 12
cdr3_aa: CAWRGGAETQYF
cdr3_nt: TGTGCCTGGAGGGGGGGAGCGGAGACCCAGTACTTC

d_call: TRBD1
j_call: TRBJ1-2
clone_size: NA
v_call: TRBV28
cdr3_length: 14
cdr3_aa: CASRTGGPRYGYTF
cdr3_nt: TGTGCCAGCAGGACAGGGGGCCCTAGGTATGGCTACACCTTC

d_call: NA
j_call: TRBJ2-3
clone_size: once
v_call: TRBV4-2
cdr3_length: 18
cdr3_aa: CASSQDLTITNSADTQYF
cdr3_nt: TGTGCCAGCAGCCAAGATCTGACCATCACTAATAGCGCAGATACGCAGTATTTT

d_call: NA
j_call: TRBJ1-3
clone_size: NA
v_call: TRBV18
cdr3_length: 16
cdr3_aa: CASSPGPGNSGNTIYF
cdr3_nt: TGTGCCAGCTCACCTGGGCCGGGGAACTCTGGAAACACCATATATTTT

d_call: TRBD2
j_call: TRBJ2-5
clone_size: NA
v_call: TRBV6-4
cdr3_length: 18
cdr3_aa: CASSDFESLREGRETQYF
cdr3_nt: TGTGCCAGCAGTGACTTCGAGTCTTTGCGGGAGGGCAGAGAGACCCAGTACTTC

d_call: NA
j_call: TRBJ1-2
clone_size: NA
v_call: TRBV6-5
cdr3_length: 14
cdr3_aa: CASRGPRGGDGYTF
cdr3_nt: TGTGCCAGCCGGGGCCCAAGGGGGGGCGATGGCTACACCTTC

d_call: TRBD1
j_call: TRBJ1-2
clone_size: NA
v_call: TRBV5-1
cdr3_length: 15
cdr3_aa: CASSPTSGQGDGYTF
cdr3_nt: TGCGCCAGCAGCCCCACATCGGGACAGGGAGATGGCTACACCTTC

d_call: NA
j_call: TRBJ1-4
clone_size: once
v_call: TRBV19
cdr3_length: 14
cdr3_aa: CASRETVTNEKLFF
cdr3_nt: TGTGCCAGTAGGGAGACGGTAACTAATGAAAAACTGTTTTTT

d_call: NA
j_call: TRBJ1-1
clone_size: NA
v_call: TRBV6-4
cdr3_length: 14
cdr3_aa: CASSDSGGNTEAFF
cdr3_nt: TGTGCCAGCAGTGACAGCGGAGGGAACACTGAAGCTTTCTTT

d_call: NA
j_call: TRBJ2-7
clone_size: NA
v_call: TRBV19
cdr3_length: 15
cdr3_aa: CASNNPGGQNYEQYF
cdr3_nt: TGTGCCAGTAATAACCCCGGAGGACAGAACTACGAGCAGTACTTC

d_call: NA
j_call: TRBJ2-3
clone_size: NA
v_call: TRBV7-9
cdr3_length: 16
cdr3_aa: CASTPGLLGGTDTQYF
cdr3_nt: TGTGCCAGCACCCCGGGACTCTTGGGTGGGACAGATACGCAGTATTTT

d_call: TRBD2
j_call: TRBJ2-1
clone_size: NA
v_call: TRBV19
cdr3_length: 18
cdr3_aa: CASSKARLAEGPHNEQFF
cdr3_nt: TGTGCCAGTAGTAAGGCTAGACTAGCGGAGGGACCTCACAATGAGCAGTTCTTC

d_call: NA
j_call: TRBJ1-1
clone_size: NA
v_call: TRBV7-8
cdr3_length: 16
cdr3_aa: CASSLLEGGMNTEAFF
cdr3_nt: TGTGCCAGCAGCTTACTAGAGGGGGGGATGAACACTGAAGCTTTCTTT